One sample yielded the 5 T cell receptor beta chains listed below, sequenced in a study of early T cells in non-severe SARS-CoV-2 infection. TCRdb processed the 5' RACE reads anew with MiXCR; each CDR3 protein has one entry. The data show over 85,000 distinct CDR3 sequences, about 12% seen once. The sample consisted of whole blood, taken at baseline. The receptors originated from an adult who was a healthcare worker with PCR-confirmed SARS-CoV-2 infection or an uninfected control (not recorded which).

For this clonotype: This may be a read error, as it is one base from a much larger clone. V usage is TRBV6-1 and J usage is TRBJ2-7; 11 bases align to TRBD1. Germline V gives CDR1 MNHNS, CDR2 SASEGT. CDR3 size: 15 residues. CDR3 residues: CSSSAWTGGAYEQYF. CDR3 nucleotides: TGTTCCAGCAGTGCATGGACAGGGGGCGCTTACGAGCAGTACTTC.

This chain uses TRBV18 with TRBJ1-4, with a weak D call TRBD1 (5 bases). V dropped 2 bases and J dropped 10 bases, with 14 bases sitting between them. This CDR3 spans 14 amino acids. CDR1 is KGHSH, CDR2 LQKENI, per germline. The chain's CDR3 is CASSPGSTVPKLFF. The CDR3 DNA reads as TGTGCCAGCTCACCAGGGTCGACAGTCCCAAAACTGTTTTTT.

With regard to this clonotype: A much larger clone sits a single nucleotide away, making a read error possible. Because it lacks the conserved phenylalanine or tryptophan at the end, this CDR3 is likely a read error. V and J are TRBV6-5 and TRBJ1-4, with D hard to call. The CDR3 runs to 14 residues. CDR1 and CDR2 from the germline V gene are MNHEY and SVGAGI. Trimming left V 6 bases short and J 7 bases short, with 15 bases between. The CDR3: CASSLWARSEKLFS. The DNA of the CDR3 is TGTGCCAGCAGCCTCTGGGCGCGGAGTGAAAAACTGTTTTCT.

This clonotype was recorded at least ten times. CDR3 in DNA: TGTGCCAGCAGTTTGGGGGGGATCAACACCGGGGAGCTGTTTTTT. This encodes CASSLGGINTGELFF. V usage is TRBV12-3 or TRBV12-4 and J usage is TRBJ2-2; TRBD2 matches at 7 bases. V was pared by 3 bases and J by 2 bases, with 3 bases of the junction left unmatched. CDR3 length equals 15 residues.

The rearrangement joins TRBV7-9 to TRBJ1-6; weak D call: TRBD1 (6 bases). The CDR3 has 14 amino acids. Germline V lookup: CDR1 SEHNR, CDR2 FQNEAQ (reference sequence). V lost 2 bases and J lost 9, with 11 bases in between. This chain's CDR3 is CASSLNREFSPLHF. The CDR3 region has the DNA TGTGCCAGCAGCTTAAACAGGGAGTTTTCACCCCTCCACTTT.